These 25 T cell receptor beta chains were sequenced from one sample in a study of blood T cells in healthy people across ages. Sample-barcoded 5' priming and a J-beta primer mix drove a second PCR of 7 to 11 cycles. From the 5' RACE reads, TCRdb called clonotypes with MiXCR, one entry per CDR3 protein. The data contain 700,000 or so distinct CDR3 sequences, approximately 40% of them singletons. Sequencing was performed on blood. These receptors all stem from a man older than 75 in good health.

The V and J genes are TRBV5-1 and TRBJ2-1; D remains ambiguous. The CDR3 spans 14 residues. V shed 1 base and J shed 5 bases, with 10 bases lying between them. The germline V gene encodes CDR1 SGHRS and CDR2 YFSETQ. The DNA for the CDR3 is TGCGCCAGCAGCTTGCTCAGTTTAAACAATGAGCAGTTCTTC. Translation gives CASSLLSLNNEQFF.

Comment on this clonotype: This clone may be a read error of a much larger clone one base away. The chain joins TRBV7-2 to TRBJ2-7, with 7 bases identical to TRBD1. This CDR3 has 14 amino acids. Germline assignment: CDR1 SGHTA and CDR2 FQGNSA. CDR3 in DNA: TGTGCCGGCAGCTTACAGGGGACCTCCTACGAGCAGTACTTC. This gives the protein CAGSLQGTSYEQYF.

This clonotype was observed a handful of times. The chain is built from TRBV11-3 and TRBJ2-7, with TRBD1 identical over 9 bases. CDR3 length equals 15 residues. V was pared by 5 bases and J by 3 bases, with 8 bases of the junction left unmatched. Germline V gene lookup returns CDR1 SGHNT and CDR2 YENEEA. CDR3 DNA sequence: TGTGCCAGCAGCGACGCCGGGACAGGGATCTACGAGCAGTACTTC. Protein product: CASSDAGTGIYEQYF.

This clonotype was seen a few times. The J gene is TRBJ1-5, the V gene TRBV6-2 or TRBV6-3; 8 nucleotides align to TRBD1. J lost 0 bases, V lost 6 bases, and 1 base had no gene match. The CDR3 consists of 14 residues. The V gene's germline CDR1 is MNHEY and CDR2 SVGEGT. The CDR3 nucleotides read TGTGCCAGCAGCCAGGGGGCTAGCAATCAGCCCCAGCATTTT. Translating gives CASSQGASNQPQHF.

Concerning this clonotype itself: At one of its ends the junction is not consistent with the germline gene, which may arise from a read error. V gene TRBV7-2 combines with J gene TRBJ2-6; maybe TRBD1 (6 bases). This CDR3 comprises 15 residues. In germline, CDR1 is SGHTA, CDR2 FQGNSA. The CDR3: CASSSRGSGASVLTF. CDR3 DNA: TGTGCCAGCAGCTCCAGGGGATCTGGGGCCAGCGTCCTGACTTTC.

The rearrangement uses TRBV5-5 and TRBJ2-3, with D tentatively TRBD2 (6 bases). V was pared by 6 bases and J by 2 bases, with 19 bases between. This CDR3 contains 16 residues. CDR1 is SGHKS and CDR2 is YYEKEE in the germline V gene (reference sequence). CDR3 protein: CASKIGTGLTTDTQYF. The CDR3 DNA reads TGTGCCAGCAAGATCGGGACTGGCTTAACCACAGATACGCAGTATTTT.

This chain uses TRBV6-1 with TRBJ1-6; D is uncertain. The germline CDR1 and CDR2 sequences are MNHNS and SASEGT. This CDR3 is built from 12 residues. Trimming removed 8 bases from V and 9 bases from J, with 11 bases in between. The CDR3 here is CASGFPGSPLHF. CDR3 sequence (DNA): TGTGCCAGCGGGTTCCCGGGTTCACCCCTCCACTTT.

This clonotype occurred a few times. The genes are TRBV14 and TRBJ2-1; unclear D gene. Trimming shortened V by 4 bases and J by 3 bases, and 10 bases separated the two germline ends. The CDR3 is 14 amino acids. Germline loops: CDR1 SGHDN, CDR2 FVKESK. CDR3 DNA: TGTGCCAGCAGCCCCCCGGCCCTCTACAATGAGCAGTTCTTC. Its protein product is CASSPPALYNEQFF.

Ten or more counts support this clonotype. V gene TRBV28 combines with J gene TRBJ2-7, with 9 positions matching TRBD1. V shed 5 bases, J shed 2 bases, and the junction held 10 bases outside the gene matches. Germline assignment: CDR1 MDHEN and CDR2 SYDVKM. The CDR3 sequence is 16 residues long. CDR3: CASSPTPGQGPYEQYF. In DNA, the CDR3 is TGTGCCAGCAGTCCTACCCCGGGACAGGGACCCTACGAGCAGTACTTC.

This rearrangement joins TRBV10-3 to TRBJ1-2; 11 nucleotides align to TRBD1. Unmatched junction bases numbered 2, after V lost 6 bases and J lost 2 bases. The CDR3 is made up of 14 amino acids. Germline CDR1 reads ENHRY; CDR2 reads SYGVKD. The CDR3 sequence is CAISGQGANYGYTF. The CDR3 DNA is TGTGCCATCAGCGGACAGGGGGCAAACTATGGCTACACCTTC.

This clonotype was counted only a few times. CDR3: CASSPRRGNREQYF. DNA for the CDR3: TGTGCCAGCAGCCCGCGGAGGGGTAATCGCGAGCAGTACTTC. The rearrangement joins TRBV3-1 to TRBJ2-7; D is possibly TRBD2 (6 bases). The CDR3 spans 14 residues. The germline V and J ends were trimmed by 4 bases and 6 bases, with 16 bases remaining between them. Looked up from germline, CDR1 is LGHDT and CDR2 is YNNKEL (reference sequence).

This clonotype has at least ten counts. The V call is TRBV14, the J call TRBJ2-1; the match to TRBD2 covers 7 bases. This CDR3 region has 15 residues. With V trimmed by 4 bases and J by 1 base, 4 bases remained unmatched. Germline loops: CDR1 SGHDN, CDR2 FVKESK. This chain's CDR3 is CASSRMGGSYNEQFF. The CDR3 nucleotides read TGTGCCAGCAGCCGCATGGGGGGGTCCTACAATGAGCAGTTCTTC.

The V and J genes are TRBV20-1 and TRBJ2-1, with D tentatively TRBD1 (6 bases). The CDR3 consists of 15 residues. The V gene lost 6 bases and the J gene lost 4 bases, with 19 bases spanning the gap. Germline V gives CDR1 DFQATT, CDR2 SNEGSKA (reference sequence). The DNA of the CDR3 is TGCAGTGCCGCCACGGGACACTCAGCTTACAATGAGCAGTTCTTC. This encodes CSAATGHSAYNEQFF.

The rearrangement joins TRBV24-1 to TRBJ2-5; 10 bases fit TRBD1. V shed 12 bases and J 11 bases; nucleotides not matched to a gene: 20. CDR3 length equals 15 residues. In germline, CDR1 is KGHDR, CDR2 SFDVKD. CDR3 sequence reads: CASGSGTGVYNEQYF. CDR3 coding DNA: TGTGCCTCCGGATCCGGGACAGGGGTCTACAATGAGCAGTACTTC.

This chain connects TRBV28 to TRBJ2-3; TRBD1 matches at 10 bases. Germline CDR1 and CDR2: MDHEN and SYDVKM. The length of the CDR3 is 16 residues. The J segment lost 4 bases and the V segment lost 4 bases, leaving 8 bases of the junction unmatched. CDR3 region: CASSSPGTGDADTQYF. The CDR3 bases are TGTGCCAGCAGTTCCCCCGGGACAGGGGACGCAGATACGCAGTATTTT.

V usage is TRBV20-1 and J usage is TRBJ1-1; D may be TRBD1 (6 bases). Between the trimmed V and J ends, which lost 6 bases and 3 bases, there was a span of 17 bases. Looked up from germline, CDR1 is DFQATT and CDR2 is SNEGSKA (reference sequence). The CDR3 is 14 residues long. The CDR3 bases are TGCAGTGCCCCAGATGGGGGGCCCCACACTGAAGCTTTCTTT. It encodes CSAPDGGPHTEAFF.

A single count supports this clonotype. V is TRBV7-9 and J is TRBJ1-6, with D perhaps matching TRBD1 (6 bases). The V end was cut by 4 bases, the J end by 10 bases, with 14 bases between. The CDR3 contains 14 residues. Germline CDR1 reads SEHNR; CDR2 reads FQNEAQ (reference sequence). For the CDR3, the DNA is TGTGCCAGCAGCTACTCAGGGGCGAGGTCACCCCTCCACTTT. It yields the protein CASSYSGARSPLHF.

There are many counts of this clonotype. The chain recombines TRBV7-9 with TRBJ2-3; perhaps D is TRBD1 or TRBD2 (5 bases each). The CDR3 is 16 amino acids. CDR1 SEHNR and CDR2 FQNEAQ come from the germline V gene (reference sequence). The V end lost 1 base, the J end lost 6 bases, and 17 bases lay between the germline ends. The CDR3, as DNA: TGTGCCAGCAGCTTAGTGGGGACCTCTCCTCCGGATACGCAGTATTTT. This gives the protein CASSLVGTSPPDTQYF.

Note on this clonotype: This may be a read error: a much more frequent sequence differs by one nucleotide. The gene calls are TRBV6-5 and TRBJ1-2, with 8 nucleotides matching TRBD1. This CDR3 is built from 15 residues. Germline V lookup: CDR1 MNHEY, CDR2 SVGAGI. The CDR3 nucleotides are TGTGCCGGCAGACCCGACAGGGGAAGGGCGAATGGCTACACCTTC. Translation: CAGRPDRGRANGYTF.

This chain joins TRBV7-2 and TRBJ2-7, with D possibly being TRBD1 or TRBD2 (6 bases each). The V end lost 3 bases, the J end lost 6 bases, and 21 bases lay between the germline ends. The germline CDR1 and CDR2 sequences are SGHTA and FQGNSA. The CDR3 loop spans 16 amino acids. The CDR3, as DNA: TGTGCCAGCAGCTTTAGGACGGGGGCGGGCGTAACCGAGCAGTACTTC. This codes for CASSFRTGAGVTEQYF.

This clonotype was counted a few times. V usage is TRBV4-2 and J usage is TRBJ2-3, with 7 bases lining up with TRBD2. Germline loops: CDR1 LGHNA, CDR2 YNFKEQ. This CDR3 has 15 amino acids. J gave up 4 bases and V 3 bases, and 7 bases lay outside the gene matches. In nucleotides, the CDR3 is TGTGCCAGCAGCCAGCGGGGGACGGTGGCAGATACGCAGTATTTT. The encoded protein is CASSQRGTVADTQYF.

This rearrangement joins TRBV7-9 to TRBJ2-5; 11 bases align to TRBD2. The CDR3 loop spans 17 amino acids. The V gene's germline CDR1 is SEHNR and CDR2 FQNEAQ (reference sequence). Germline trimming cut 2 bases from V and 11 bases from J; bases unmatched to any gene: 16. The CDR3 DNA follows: TGTGCCAGCAGCTTATCCCCTAGCGGGAGGCGACGCGGTGAGCAGTACTTC. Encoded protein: CASSLSPSGRRRGEQYF.

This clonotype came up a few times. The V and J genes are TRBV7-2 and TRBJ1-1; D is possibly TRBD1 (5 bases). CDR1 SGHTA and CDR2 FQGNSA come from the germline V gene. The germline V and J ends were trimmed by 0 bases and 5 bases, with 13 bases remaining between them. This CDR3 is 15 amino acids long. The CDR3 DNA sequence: TGTGCCAGCAGCTTAGCGCTTAGGGGTGTTACTGAAGCTTTCTTT. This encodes CASSLALRGVTEAFF. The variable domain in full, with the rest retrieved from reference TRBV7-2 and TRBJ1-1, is GAGVSQSPSNKVTEKGKDVELRCDPISGHTALYWYRQSLGQGLEFLIYFQGNSAPDKSGLPSDRFSAERTGGSVSTLTIQRTQQEDSAVYLCASSLALRGVTEAFFGQGTRLTVV.

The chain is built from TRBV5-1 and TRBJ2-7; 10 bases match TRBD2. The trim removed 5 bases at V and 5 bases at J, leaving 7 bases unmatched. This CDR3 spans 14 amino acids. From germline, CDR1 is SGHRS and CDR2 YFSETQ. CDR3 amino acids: CASRIGAGGNEQYF. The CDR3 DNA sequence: TGCGCCAGCAGAATAGGAGCGGGAGGGAACGAGCAGTACTTC.

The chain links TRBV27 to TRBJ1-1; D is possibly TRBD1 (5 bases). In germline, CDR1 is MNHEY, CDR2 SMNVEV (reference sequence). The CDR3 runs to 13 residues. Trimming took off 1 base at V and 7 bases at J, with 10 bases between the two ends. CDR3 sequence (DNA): TGTGCCAGCAGTTTATGGCAGGGAGGTGAAGCTTTCTTT. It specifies CASSLWQGGEAFF.